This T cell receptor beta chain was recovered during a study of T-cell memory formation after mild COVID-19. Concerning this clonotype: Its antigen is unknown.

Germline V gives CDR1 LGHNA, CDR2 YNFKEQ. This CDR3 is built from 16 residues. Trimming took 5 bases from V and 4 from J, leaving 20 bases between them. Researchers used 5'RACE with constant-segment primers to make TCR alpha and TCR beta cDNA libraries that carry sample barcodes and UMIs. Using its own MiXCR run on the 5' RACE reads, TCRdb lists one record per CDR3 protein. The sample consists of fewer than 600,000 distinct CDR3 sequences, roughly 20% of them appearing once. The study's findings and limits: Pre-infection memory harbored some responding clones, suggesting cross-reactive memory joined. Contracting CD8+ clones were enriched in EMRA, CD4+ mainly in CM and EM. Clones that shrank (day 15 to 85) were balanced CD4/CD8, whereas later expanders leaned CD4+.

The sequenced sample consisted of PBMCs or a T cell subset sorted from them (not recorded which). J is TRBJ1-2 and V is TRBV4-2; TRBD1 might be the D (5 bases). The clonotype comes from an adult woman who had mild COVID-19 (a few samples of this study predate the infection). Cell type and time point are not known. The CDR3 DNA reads TGTGCCAGCAGCAAGGATGGAGGGGACGCCGTCTATGGCTACACCTTC. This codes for CASSKDGGDAVYGYTF.